Listed below are T cell receptor beta chains from one sample, sequenced in a study of long-term antiretroviral therapy in people with HIV. Generated by immunoSEQ multiplex PCR, the TCRdb table keeps only in-frame clones and is missing some. The table shows 20,000 to 30,000 clones, with 85% to 95% occurring only once. The sample here was unsorted PBMCs, taken almost 5 years after starting antiretroviral therapy. The receptors shown here come from a woman in her fifties or sixties with HIV. Each CDR3 is given with its conserved first and last residue. The order of the fields is clone size, V gene, D gene, J gene, CDR3 DNA, CDR3 protein. A D gene is named only where the DNA matches it firmly. The listing skips clone size in some rows; elsewhere it reads once, few, many or a size class.

-	TRBV10-3	TRBD1	TRBJ1-2	TGTGCCATCAGTGAGTCTGTGCGGACAGGGGGGAAAGCTAACTATGGCTACACCTTC	CAISESVRTGGKANYGYTF
-	TRBV9	-	TRBJ2-7	TGTGCCAGCAGCGCGGGGGCTAGCGTACCCTACGAGCAGTACTTC	CASSAGASVPYEQYF
once	TRBV7-6	-	TRBJ1-1	TGTGCCAGCAGGGGGGTAGTGAGCACTGAAGCTTTCTTT	CASRGVVSTEAFF
few	TRBV7-2	TRBD2	TRBJ2-4	TGTGCCAGCAGCCCAGCGGGAGGGCCTATCATTCAGTACTTC	CASSPAGGPIIQYF
-	TRBV10-3	TRBD2	TRBJ2-5	TGTGCCATCAGTGAGATTGGGGAGGGACAAGAGACCCAGTACTTC	CAISEIGEGQETQYF
-	TRBV19	-	TRBJ1-1	TGTGCCAGTAGTATAGATCTAGGGGGTAACACTGAAGCTTTCTTT	CASSIDLGGNTEAFF
-	TRBV4-1	TRBD2	TRBJ2-1	TGCGCCAGCAGCCAAGTCGGGACTAGCGGCCCCTACAATGAGCAGTTCTTC	CASSQVGTSGPYNEQFF
-	TRBV5-1	TRBD2	TRBJ2-2	TGCGCCAGCAGCTTGGCCGGGACTAGCGGGAGCGGCACCGGGGAGCTGTTTTTT	CASSLAGTSGSGTGELFF
-	TRBV15	-	TRBJ1-4	TGTGCCACCAGCAGAGAGAGAGGGGTAGGGGAAAAACTGTTTTTT	CATSRERGVGEKLFF
once	TRBV7-2	-	TRBJ1-1	TGTGCCAGCAGCTCAAGATTACGCACTGAAGCTTTCTTT	CASSSRLRTEAFF
-	TRBV11-1	-	TRBJ1-1	TGTGCCAGCAGCTACGCCGGGACTACAAACACTGAAGCTTTCTTT	CASSYAGTTNTEAFF
-	TRBV6-5	-	TRBJ2-3	TGTGCCAGCAGTAAGACAGGTTTCACAGATACGCAGTATTTT	CASSKTGFTDTQYF
-	TRBV28	-	TRBJ1-5	TGTGCCAGCAGCCAGAACAAGCCCCAGCATTTT	CASSQNKPQHF
-	TRBV7-2	TRBD2	TRBJ2-7	TGTGCCAGCAGCCCCGGGACTAGCGGAGTCTACGAGCAGTACTTC	CASSPGTSGVYEQYF
-	TRBV30	-	TRBJ2-7	TGTGCCTGGAGTAGCCCTCGGGGGGCAAACTTATCCTACGAGCAGTATTTC	CAWSSPRGANLSYEQYF
-	TRBV30	-	TRBJ1-2	TGTACCTGGAGAAGAGGAAACTATGGCTACACCTTC	CTWRRGNYGYTF
-	TRBV6-5	-	TRBJ1-1	TGTGCCAGCAGGTCGACCACGACAGCTTTCTTT	CASRSTTTAFF
once	TRBV4-1	-	TRBJ1-3	TGCGCCAGCAGCCAGGGGGCGATTGTTGTTGGTAAAGGAAACACCATATATTTT	CASSQGAIVVGKGNTIYF
-	TRBV11-1	TRBD2	TRBJ2-3	TGTGCCAGCAGCACCGGGACTAGCGGGTCAGATACGCAGTATTTT	CASSTGTSGSDTQYF
-	TRBV21-1	-	TRBJ1-2	TGTGCCAGCAGCAATGGTTTAGGGGGAGCTGGTGGCTACACCTTC	CASSNGLGGAGGYTF
-	TRBV19	TRBD1	TRBJ2-7	TGTGCCAGTAGTATAGCACAGGGGGCCGCCTACGAGCAGTACTTC	CASSIAQGAAYEQYF
-	TRBV29-1	-	TRBJ2-4	TGCAGCGTTGACGGAGGGGGCTTAAACATTCAGTACTTC	CSVDGGGLNIQYF
-	TRBV7-2	TRBD1	TRBJ2-7	TGTGCCAGCAGCTCTCCGGGACAGGGGGCAAGGACTAGTTCCTACGAGCAGTACTTC	CASSSPGQGARTSSYEQYF
-	TRBV5-1	-	TRBJ2-2	TGCGCCAGCAGGAGGGGCCAGAACACCGGGGAGCTGTTTTTT	CASRRGQNTGELFF
-	TRBV7-8	-	TRBJ2-1	TGTGCCAGCAGCCCTACCTACAATGAGCAGTTCTTC	CASSPTYNEQFF
-	TRBV5-1	-	TRBJ1-1	TGCGCCAGCAGCCCCGGACAGTCCACTGAAGCTTTCTTT	CASSPGQSTEAFF
-	TRBV5-1	-	TRBJ2-1	TGCGCCAGCAGCTTGGAACAGGGATTGTACAATGAGCAGTTCTTC	CASSLEQGLYNEQFF
-	TRBV10-3	-	TRBJ1-1	TGTGCCTCCCAACGGACAAAGAACACTGAAGCTTTCTTT	CASQRTKNTEAFF